These T cell receptor beta chains were read from a single sample in a study of blood T cell repertoires in COVID-19. Libraries were prepared by immunoSEQ multiplex PCR; TCRdb keeps only in-frame clonotypes and omits some of them. The data show under 250,000 clones, with roughly 84% seen just once and 3.6% held by the top ten. Sequencing was carried out using peripheral blood. All receptors come from a woman of 80 years or more with acute or convalescent COVID-19. Each CDR3 is given with its conserved first and last residue. The order of the fields is clone size, V gene, D gene, J gene, CDR3 protein, CDR3 DNA. D genes are given only for firm matches. Part of the rows lack a size; the others show once, few, many or a class for expanded clones.

NA	TRBV3-1/TRBV3-2	TRBD1	TRBJ1-1	CASSLRTGTMNTEAFF	TGTGCCAGCAGCCTGAGGACAGGGACTATGAACACTGAAGCTTTCTTT
NA	TRBV18	TRBD1	TRBJ1-3	CASSPQGDRAGNTIYF	TGTGCCAGCTCACCACAGGGTGACAGGGCTGGAAACACCATATATTTT
NA	TRBV20-1	NA	TRBJ2-7	CSAGRLYEQYF	TGCAGTGCAGGCAGACTCTACGAGCAGTACTTC
NA	TRBV5-6	NA	TRBJ1-2	CASSLGAENYGYTF	TGTGCCAGCAGCTTGGGGGCAGAAAACTATGGCTACACCTTC
NA	TRBV3-1/TRBV3-2	NA	TRBJ1-3	CASSPGGSLLGNTIYF	TGTGCCAGCAGCCCAGGTGGGTCGCTATTGGGAAACACCATATATTTT
NA	TRBV7-2	NA	TRBJ2-1	CASTSRGYNEQFF	TGTGCCAGCACCTCCCGCGGATACAATGAGCAGTTCTTC
NA	TRBV3-1/TRBV3-2	NA	TRBJ2-3	CASSRSTTLTDTQYF	TGTGCCAGCAGCCGTTCTACTACTCTCACAGATACGCAGTATTTT
once	TRBV27	NA	TRBJ2-1	CASSFGGSSYNEQFF	TGTGCCAGCAGTTTTGGAGGGAGCTCCTACAATGAGCAGTTCTTC
NA	TRBV21-1	NA	TRBJ2-2	CASSKNPSRTGVIPGELFF	TGTGCCAGCAGCAAAAACCCCTCCCGGACAGGGGTTATCCCCGGGGAGCTGTTTTTT
NA	TRBV7-9	TRBD1	TRBJ2-7	CASSSDRGIYEQYF	TGTGCCAGCAGTTCGGACAGGGGAATTTACGAGCAGTACTTC
NA	TRBV3-1/TRBV3-2	NA	TRBJ1-2	CASSQSQLGGYTF	TGTGCCAGCAGCCAGTCACAGCTGGGTGGCTACACCTTC
NA	TRBV19	TRBD1	TRBJ1-5	CASSFRGQSNQPQHF	TGTGCCAGTAGTTTCAGGGGGCAGAGCAATCAGCCCCAGCATTTT
once	TRBV11-2	NA	TRBJ2-3	CASSSRQGTDTQYF	TGTGCCAGCAGCTCCCGACAGGGCACAGATACGCAGTATTTT
NA	TRBV2	TRBD2	TRBJ2-7	CASSPTPGLAYEQYF	TGTGCCAGCAGTCCCACTCCGGGACTAGCATACGAGCAGTACTTC
NA	TRBV6-4	TRBD1	TRBJ2-1	CASKGQGSNNEQFF	TGTGCCAGCAAAGGACAGGGGAGCAACAATGAGCAGTTCTTC
few	TRBV7-2	NA	TRBJ1-5	CASSSTGSTQPQHF	TGTGCCAGCAGCTCCACAGGGTCTACTCAGCCCCAGCATTTT
NA	TRBV5-1	NA	TRBJ1-2	CASSLGVGTGVYGYTF	TGCGCCAGCAGCTTGGGCGTTGGAACGGGGGTCTATGGCTACACCTTC
NA	TRBV24-1	NA	TRBJ2-2	CATSTQGENTGELFF	TGTGCCACCAGTACCCAGGGCGAGAACACCGGGGAGCTGTTTTTT
NA	TRBV28	TRBD2	TRBJ2-3	CASSLTGGSTDTQYF	TGTGCCAGCAGTTTAACGGGGGGTTCCACAGATACGCAGTATTTT
NA	TRBV28	NA	TRBJ2-3	CASRDTGTDTQYF	TGTGCCAGCAGGGACACGGGCACAGATACGCAGTATTTT
NA	TRBV19	NA	TRBJ1-1	CASSQGANTEAFF	TGTGCCAGTAGTCAGGGTGCGAACACTGAAGCTTTCTTT
few	TRBV28	NA	TRBJ2-7	CASSLGGRPIHEQYF	TGTGCCAGCAGTTTAGGAGGCAGGCCAATTCACGAGCAGTACTTC
NA	TRBV28	NA	TRBJ2-7	CASSRSGATYEQYF	TGTGCCAGCAGTCGATCAGGGGCGACCTACGAGCAGTACTTC
NA	TRBV5-4	NA	TRBJ2-3	CASSSDRSTDTQYF	TGTGCCAGCAGCTCGGACAGAAGCACAGATACGCAGTATTTT
NA	TRBV5-4	TRBD1	TRBJ1-2	CASNTQGSSYTF	TGTGCCAGCAACACACAGGGGTCAAGCTACACCTTC
NA	TRBV2	NA	TRBJ2-2	CASTEGNTGELFF	TGTGCCAGCACCGAGGGGAACACCGGGGAGCTGTTTTTT
NA	TRBV7-3	TRBD1	TRBJ1-1	CASSMDRAGDAEAFF	TGTGCCAGCAGCATGGACAGGGCGGGGGACGCTGAAGCTTTCTTT
few	TRBV12-3/TRBV12-4	TRBD1	TRBJ1-2	CASSLGQADGYTF	TGTGCCAGCAGCCTGGGACAGGCTGATGGCTACACCTTC
NA	TRBV5-6	NA	TRBJ1-2	CASSLGPRGSNYGYTF	TGTGCCAGCAGCTTGGGCCCAAGGGGATCTAACTATGGCTACACCTTC
NA	TRBV19	NA	TRBJ2-7	CASSTGHQGYEQYF	TGTGCCAGTAGTACGGGACACCAAGGGTACGAGCAGTACTTC
NA	TRBV24-1	TRBD2	TRBJ2-1	CATSAGLADEQFF	TGTGCCACCTCAGCCGGACTAGCCGATGAGCAGTTCTTC
NA	TRBV7-8	NA	TRBJ1-2	CASSPGDFTGYGYTF	TGTGCCAGCAGCCCCGGAGATTTCACAGGCTATGGCTACACCTTC